The entry below describes one TCR beta chain. The record originates from a study of blood T cell repertoires in COVID-19. The J segment lost 5 bases and the V segment lost 4 bases, leaving 11 bases of the junction unmatched. The germline V gene encodes CDR1 SGHDT and CDR2 YYEEEE. This CDR3 has 15 residues. Repertoires were generated with immunoSEQ multiplex PCR, while TCRdb's copy carries only in-frame clones and drops some. The repertoire holds 12,000 or so clones, with more than 75% as singletons. The rearrangement links TRBV5-6 to TRBJ2-5; 7 nucleotides line up with TRBD1. The sample comprised peripheral blood. The TCR was taken from an older man with active COVID-19. The CDR3 DNA reads TGTGCCAGCAGCCCCCGAGGACAGGTAGGGGAGACCCAGTACTTC. This translates into CASSPRGQVGETQYF. The whole variable domain, remainder taken from reference TRBV5-6 and TRBJ2-5, is DAGVTQSPTHLIKTRGQQVTLRCSPKSGHDTVSWYQQALGQGPQFIFQYYEEEERQRGNFPDRFSGHQFPNYSSELNVNALLLGDSALYLCASSPRGQVGETQYFGPGTRLLVL.